Presented here are 7 T cell receptor beta chains from one specimen sequenced in a study of T cell responses to AZD1222 COVID-19 vaccine. Clones were read by immunoSEQ multiplex PCR, and TCRdb kept only the in-frame ones, dropping some. Of 80,000 or so clones listed, roughly 80% are singletons. The input for sequencing was peripheral blood, taken 28 days after the second dose of the MenACWY control vaccine. Receptor source: an adult who received the MenACWY meningococcal vaccine as a control.

This clone was recorded many times. The chain combines TRBV9 with TRBJ2-3; D gene ambiguous. V was pared by 3 bases and J by 6 bases, with 20 bases between. The germline V gene encodes CDR1 SGDLS and CDR2 YYNGEE. The CDR3 covers 16 residues. In DNA form, the CDR3 reads TGTGCCAGCAGCGCGAGTAGGGAATCAGGCGTCGATACGCAGTATTTT. Amino acids: CASSASRESGVDTQYF.

The chain links TRBV4-2 to TRBJ2-7; D gene uncertain. Germline-derived CDR1 and CDR2 are LGHNA and YNFKEQ. The CDR3 runs 13 residues. Trimming shortened V by 3 bases and J by 6 bases, and 12 bases separated the two germline ends. This chain's CDR3 is CASSQAQRFEQYF. DNA of the CDR3: TGTGCCAGCAGCCAGGCGCAGAGGTTCGAGCAGTACTTC.

The rearrangement joins TRBV7-6 to TRBJ2-7; 9 nucleotides match TRBD1. V lost 2 bases and J lost 1; bases outside the gene matches: 3. The CDR3 consists of 15 residues. Per the germline V gene, CDR1 is SGHVS and CDR2 is FNYEAQ. In nucleotides, the CDR3 is TGTGCCAGCAGCTTACATGGGACAGGGTCCTACGAGCAGTACTTC. Amino acid sequence: CASSLHGTGSYEQYF.

In its sample, this clone was seen once. The chain employs TRBV7-3 and TRBJ1-6, with D possibly TRBD1 on 5 matching bases. Looked up from germline, CDR1 is SGHTA and CDR2 is FQGTGA. This CDR3 is 14 amino acids long. The germline V and J ends were trimmed by 0 bases and 10 bases, with 10 bases remaining between them. The CDR3 DNA is TGTGCCAGCAGCTTAACGGGCAGGGACTCACCCCTCCACTTT. Translation gives CASSLTGRDSPLHF.

The CDR3: CASSPRDRGGYGYTF. In DNA form, the CDR3 reads TGTGCCAGCAGTCCCCGGGACAGGGGTGGCTATGGCTACACCTTC. V usage is TRBV27 and J usage is TRBJ1-2; 10 nucleotides align to TRBD1. Looked up from germline, CDR1 is MNHEY and CDR2 is SMNVEV (reference sequence). V shed 5 bases and J 4 bases; nucleotides not matched to a gene: 7. The length of the CDR3 is 15 residues.

This chain joins TRBV5-1 and TRBJ1-4; 10 bases are shared with TRBD1. From germline, CDR1 is SGHRS and CDR2 YFSETQ. Germline trimming cut 2 bases from V and 6 bases from J; bases unmatched to any gene: 1. This CDR3 comprises 14 residues. CDR3 sequence (DNA): TGCGCCAGCAGCTTAGGACAGGGGGATGAAAAACTGTTTTTT. Translation: CASSLGQGDEKLFF.

The chain links TRBV7-2 to TRBJ2-1; D gene ambiguous. This CDR3 is 15 amino acids long. Looked up from germline, CDR1 is SGHTA and CDR2 is FQGNSA. Trimming stripped 4 bases from V and 0 bases from J, with 10 bases between. The CDR3 is CASSSSMSSYNEQFF. In DNA form, the CDR3 reads TGTGCCAGCAGCTCGTCAATGAGCTCCTACAATGAGCAGTTCTTC.